Measured by frequency, the clone carrying this TCR beta chain is medium-sized. Its antigen is undetermined. This record comes from a study of T cell clusters in autoimmune cytopenias. This CDR3 contains 13 residues. From germline, CDR1 is SQVTM and CDR2 ANQGSEA. Study observations and caveats: The T cell clusters came from computational analysis alone and lack functional validation. No cluster-lack signature appeared between secondary cytopenia and chronic lymphocytic leukemia patients, apparently due to lymphoma masking.

TRB amplification used approximately 250 ng of peripheral blood genomic DNA. TRB was amplified by touch-down multiplex PCR, primer pools A and B combined. Using the multiplex PCR reads, TCRdb records one entry per CDR3 protein without DNA. The sample holds about 3,200 distinct CDR3 sequences. The chain is built from TRBV29-1 and TRBJ2-7; TCRdb's assignment of TRBD1 cannot be checked, as there is no DNA. Sequenced input: peripheral blood. The clonotype was recovered from a human donor with an autoimmune cytopenia or autoimmune hepatitis (not recorded which). The CDR3 is CSVSLAGNYEQYF.